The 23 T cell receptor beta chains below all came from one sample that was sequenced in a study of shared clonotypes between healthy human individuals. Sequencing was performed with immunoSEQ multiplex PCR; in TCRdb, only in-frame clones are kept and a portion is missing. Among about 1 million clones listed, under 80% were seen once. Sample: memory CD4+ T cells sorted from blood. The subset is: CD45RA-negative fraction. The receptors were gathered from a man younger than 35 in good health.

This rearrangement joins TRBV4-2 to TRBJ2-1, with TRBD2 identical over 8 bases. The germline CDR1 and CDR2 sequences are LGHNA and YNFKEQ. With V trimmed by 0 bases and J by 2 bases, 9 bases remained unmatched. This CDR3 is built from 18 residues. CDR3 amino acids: CASSQDGNGGAAYNEQFF. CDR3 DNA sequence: TGTGCCAGCAGCCAAGACGGAAACGGGGGGGCTGCCTACAATGAGCAGTTCTTC.

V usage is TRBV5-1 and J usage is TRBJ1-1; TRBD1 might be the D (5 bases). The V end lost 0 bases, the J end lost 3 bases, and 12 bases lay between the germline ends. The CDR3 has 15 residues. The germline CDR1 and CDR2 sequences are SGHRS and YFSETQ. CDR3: CASSLVWVGDTEAFF. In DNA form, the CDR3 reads TGCGCCAGCAGCTTGGTCTGGGTAGGGGACACTGAAGCTTTCTTT.

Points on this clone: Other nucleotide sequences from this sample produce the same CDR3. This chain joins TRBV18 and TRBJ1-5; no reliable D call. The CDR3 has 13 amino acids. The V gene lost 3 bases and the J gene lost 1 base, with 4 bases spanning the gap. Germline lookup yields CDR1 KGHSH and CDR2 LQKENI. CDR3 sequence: CASSPGSNQPQHF. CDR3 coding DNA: TGTGCCAGCTCACCTGGCAGCAATCAGCCCCAGCATTTT.

The CDR3 region is CASSRDRFNTEAFF. In DNA, the CDR3 is TGTGCCAGCAGCCGGGACAGATTTAACACTGAAGCTTTCTTT. The chain links TRBV7-2 to TRBJ1-1; 7 nucleotides match TRBD1. CDR1 SGHTA and CDR2 FQGNSA come from the germline V gene. Trimming cost V 5 bases and J 2 bases; bases outside gene matches: 5. The CDR3 extends over 14 amino acids.

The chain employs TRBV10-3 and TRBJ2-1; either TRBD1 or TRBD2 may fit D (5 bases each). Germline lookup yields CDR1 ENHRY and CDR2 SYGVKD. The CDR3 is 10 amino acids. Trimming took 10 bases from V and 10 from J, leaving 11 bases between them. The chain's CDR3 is CATGWGEQFF. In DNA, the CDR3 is TGTGCCACCGGATGGGGGGAGCAGTTCTTC.

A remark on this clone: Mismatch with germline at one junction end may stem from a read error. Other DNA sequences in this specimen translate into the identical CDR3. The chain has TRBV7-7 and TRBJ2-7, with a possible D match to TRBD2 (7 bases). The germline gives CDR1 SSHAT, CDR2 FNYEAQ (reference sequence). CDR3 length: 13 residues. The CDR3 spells CASSPRRGGEQYF. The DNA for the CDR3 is TGTGCTAGCAGCCCACGGAGGGGGGGGGAGCAGTACTTC.

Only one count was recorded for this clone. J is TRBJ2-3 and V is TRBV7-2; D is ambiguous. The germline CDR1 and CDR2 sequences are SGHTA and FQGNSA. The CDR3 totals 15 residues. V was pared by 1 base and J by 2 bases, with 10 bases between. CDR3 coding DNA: TGTGCCAGCAGCTTAGAGAGCACCACCACAGATACGCAGTATTTT. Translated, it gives CASSLESTTTDTQYF.

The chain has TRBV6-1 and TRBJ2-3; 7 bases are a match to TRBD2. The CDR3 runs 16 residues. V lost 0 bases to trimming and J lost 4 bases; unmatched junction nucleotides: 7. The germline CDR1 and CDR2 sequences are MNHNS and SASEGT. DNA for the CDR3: TGTGCCAGCAGTGAAGCACGGACGGGGAGGGCAGATACGCAGTATTTT. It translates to CASSEARTGRADTQYF.

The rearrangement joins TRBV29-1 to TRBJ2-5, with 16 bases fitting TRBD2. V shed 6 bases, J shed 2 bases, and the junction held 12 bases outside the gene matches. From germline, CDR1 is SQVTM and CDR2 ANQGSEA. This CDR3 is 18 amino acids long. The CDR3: CSVAGGLAGGLVQETQYF. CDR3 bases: TGCAGCGTCGCCGGGGGACTAGCGGGAGGGCTTGTACAAGAGACCCAGTACTTC.

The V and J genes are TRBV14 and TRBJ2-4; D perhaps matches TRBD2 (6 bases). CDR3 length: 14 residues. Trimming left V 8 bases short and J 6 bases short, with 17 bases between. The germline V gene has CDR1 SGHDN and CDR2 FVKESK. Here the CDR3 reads CASSGGQAGNIQYF. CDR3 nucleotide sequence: TGTGCCAGCTCCGGAGGGCAGGCGGGAAACATTCAGTACTTC.

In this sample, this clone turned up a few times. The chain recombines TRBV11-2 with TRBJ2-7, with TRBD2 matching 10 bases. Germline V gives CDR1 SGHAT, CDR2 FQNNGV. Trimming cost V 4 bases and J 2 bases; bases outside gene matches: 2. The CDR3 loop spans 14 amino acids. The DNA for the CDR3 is TGTGCCAGCAGCTCGACTAGCGGGCCCTACGAGCAGTACTTC. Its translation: CASSSTSGPYEQYF.

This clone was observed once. In nucleotides, the CDR3 is TGTGCCAGCAGTCTAAAGGGGGAGAAGACTGAAGCTTTCTTT. Amino acids: CASSLKGEKTEAFF. The chain links TRBV27 to TRBJ1-1; perhaps TRBD1 as D (6 bases). The V gene lost 5 bases and the J gene lost 5 bases, with 15 bases spanning the gap. The CDR3 is 14 residues long. Germline CDR1 and CDR2: MNHEY and SMNVEV (reference sequence).

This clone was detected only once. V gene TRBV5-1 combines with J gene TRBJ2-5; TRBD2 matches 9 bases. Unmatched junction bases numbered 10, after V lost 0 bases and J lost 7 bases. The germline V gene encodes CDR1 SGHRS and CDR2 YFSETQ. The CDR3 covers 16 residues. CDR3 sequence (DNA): TGCGCCAGCAGCTTGGAAGGGACTAGCCAAGGGGGGACCCAGTACTTC. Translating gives CASSLEGTSQGGTQYF. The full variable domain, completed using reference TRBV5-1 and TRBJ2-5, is KAGVTQTPRYLIKTRGQQVTLSCSPISGHRSVSWYQQTPGQGLQFLFEYFSETQRNKGNFPGRFSGRQFSNSRSEMNVSTLELGDSALYLCASSLEGTSQGGTQYFGPGTRLLVL.

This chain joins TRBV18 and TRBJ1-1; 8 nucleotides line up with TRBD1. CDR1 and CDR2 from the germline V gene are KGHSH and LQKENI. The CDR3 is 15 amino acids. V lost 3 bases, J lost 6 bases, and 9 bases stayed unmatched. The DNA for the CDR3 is TGTGCCAGCTCACCTCGACAGGGGCAGGGTTCTGAAGCTTTCTTT. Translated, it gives CASSPRQGQGSEAFF.

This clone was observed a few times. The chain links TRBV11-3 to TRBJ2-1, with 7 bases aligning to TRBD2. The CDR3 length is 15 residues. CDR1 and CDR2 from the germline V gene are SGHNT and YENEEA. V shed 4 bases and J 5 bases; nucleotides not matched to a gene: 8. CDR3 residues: CASSSEGGPDNEQFF. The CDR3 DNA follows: TGTGCCAGCAGCTCAGAGGGAGGGCCGGACAATGAGCAGTTCTTC.

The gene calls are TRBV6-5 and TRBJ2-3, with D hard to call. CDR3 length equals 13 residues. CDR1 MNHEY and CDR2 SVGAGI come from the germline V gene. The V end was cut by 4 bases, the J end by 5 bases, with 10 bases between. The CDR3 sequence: CASSSGDQDTQYF. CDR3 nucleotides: TGTGCCAGCAGTTCGGGCGATCAAGATACGCAGTATTTT.

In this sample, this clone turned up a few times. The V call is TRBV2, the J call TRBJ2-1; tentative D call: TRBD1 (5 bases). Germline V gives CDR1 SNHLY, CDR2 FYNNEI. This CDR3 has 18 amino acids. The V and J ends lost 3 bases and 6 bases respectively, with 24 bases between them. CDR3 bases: TGTGCCAGCAGTGAGGGCTCCCCCTGGGGCCGATTCCGCAATGAGCAGTTCTTC. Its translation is CASSEGSPWGRFRNEQFF.

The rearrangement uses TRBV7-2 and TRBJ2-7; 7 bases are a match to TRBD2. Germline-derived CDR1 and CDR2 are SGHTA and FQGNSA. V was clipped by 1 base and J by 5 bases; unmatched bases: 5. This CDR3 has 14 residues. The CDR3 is CASSLVAGADEQYF. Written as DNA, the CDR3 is TGTGCCAGCAGCTTAGTGGCGGGAGCTGACGAGCAGTACTTC.

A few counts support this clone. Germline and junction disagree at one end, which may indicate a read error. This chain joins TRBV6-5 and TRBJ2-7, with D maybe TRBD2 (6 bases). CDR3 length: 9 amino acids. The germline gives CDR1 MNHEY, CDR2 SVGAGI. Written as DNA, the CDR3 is TGTGCCAGCAGTTACCGCGGGGACTTC. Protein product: CASSYRGDF.

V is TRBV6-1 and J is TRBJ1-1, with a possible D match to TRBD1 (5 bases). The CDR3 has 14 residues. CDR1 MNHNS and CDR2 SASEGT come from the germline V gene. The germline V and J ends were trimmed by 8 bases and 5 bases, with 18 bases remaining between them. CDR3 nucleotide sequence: TGTGCCAGCGAGGAGGTTGAGGGGAGGACTGAAGCTTTCTTT. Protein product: CASEEVEGRTEAFF.

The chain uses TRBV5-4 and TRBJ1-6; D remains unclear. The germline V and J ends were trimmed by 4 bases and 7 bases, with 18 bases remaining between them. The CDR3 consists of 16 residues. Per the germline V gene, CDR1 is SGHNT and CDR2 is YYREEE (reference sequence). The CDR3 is CASSVGIIQPNSPLHF. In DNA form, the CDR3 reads TGTGCCAGCAGCGTGGGAATAATCCAACCAAATTCACCCCTCCACTTT.

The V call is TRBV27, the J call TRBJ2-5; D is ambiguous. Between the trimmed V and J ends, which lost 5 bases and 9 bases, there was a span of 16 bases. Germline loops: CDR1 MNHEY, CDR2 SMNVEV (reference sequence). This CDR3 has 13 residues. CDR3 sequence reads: CASSATALVAQYF. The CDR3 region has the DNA TGTGCCAGCAGTGCGACCGCGTTGGTGGCCCAGTACTTC.

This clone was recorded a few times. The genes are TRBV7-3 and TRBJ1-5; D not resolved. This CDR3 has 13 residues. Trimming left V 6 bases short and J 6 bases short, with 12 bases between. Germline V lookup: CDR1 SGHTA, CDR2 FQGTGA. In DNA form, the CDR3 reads TGTGCCAGCAGTCTCCACGAGGGTCAGCCCCAGCATTTT. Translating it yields CASSLHEGQPQHF.